These 27 T cell receptor beta chains were sequenced from one sample in a study of blood T cells in healthy people across ages. The authors ran a second PCR of about 7 to 11 cycles using a sample-barcoded 5' primer and a J-beta primer mix. TCRdb re-called the 5' RACE reads through MiXCR, storing one row per CDR3 protein. Of approximately 690,000 distinct CDR3 sequences in the sample, under 65% are singletons; the top ten hold over 30%. The material sequenced was blood. The receptors here all came from a man in his 60s in good health.

The gene calls are TRBV5-1 and TRBJ2-3; 10 positions agree with TRBD2. V gave up 1 base and J gave up 4 bases; unmatched junction bases: 3. The CDR3 consists of 15 residues. The germline gives CDR1 SGHRS, CDR2 YFSETQ. The CDR3 DNA is TGCGCCAGCAGCTTGTCCCTAGCGGGGGCAGATACGCAGTATTTT. This encodes CASSLSLAGADTQYF. The full variable domain, completed using reference TRBV5-1 and TRBJ2-3, is KAGVTQTPRYLIKTRGQQVTLSCSPISGHRSVSWYQQTPGQGLQFLFEYFSETQRNKGNFPGRFSGRQFSNSRSEMNVSTLELGDSALYLCASSLSLAGADTQYFGPGTRLTVL.

This chain uses TRBV9 with TRBJ2-1; a weak D match, TRBD2 (6 bases). From germline, CDR1 is SGDLS and CDR2 YYNGEE. Trimming took off 4 bases at V and 0 bases at J, with 14 bases between the two ends. This CDR3 has 16 amino acids. The CDR3 DNA sequence: TGTGCCAGCAGCCCCCCGGAGGGCCTCTCCTACAATGAGCAGTTCTTC. It is translated as CASSPPEGLSYNEQFF.

This clonotype was recorded a few times. The chain uses TRBV7-8 and TRBJ2-4; D may match TRBD1 or TRBD2 (5 bases each). Between the trimmed V and J ends, which lost 0 bases and 0 bases, there was a span of 9 bases. Germline lookup yields CDR1 SGHVS and CDR2 FQNEAQ. The CDR3 loop spans 16 amino acids. DNA for the CDR3: TGTGCCAGCAGCTTAGCGGGACGTAAAGCCAAAAACATTCAGTACTTC. Translating gives CASSLAGRKAKNIQYF.

There are a few counts of this clonotype. The J gene is TRBJ1-6, the V gene TRBV20-1; maybe TRBD1 (6 bases). CDR1 and CDR2 (germline): DFQATT, SNEGSKA (reference sequence). Deletions cut 6 bases from V and 5 bases from J, with 14 bases between. The CDR3 is made up of 14 amino acids. Here the CDR3 reads CSAIQGSNNSPLHF. DNA of the CDR3: TGCAGTGCGATACAGGGTTCCAATAATTCACCCCTCCACTTT.

The CDR3 bases are TGTGCCAGCAGCTTCCCGACAGGGGGGAGCAATCAGCCCCAGCATTTT. This encodes CASSFPTGGSNQPQHF. The chain employs TRBV7-2 and TRBJ1-5, with 9 bases aligning to TRBD1. J gave up 1 base and V 3 bases, and 4 bases lay outside the gene matches. This CDR3 is built from 16 residues. The germline CDR1 and CDR2 sequences are SGHTA and FQGNSA.

The CDR3: CSARGLGSGGREEQFF. DNA of the CDR3: TGCAGTGCTAGAGGGCTGGGTAGCGGGGGGCGAGAGGAGCAGTTCTTC. The chain uses TRBV20-1 and TRBJ2-1; 10 bases fit TRBD2. The germline CDR1 and CDR2 sequences are DFQATT and SNEGSKA (reference sequence). V gave up 1 base and J gave up 10 bases; unmatched junction bases: 13. This CDR3 has 16 amino acids.

The chain carries TRBV5-1 and TRBJ2-1; D is undetermined. Trimming stripped 3 bases from V and 5 bases from J, with 12 bases between. This CDR3 has 14 amino acids. Germline V gene sequence: CDR1 SGHRS, CDR2 YFSETQ. The CDR3 protein is CASSSSRTDNEQFF. The CDR3 DNA follows: TGCGCCAGCAGCTCCTCCCGGACGGACAATGAGCAGTTCTTC.

This rearrangement joins TRBV9 to TRBJ2-1; 15 nucleotides line up with TRBD2. With V trimmed by 0 bases and J by 0 bases, 4 bases remained unmatched. The germline CDR1 and CDR2 sequences are SGDLS and YYNGEE. The CDR3 runs 19 residues. CDR3 DNA sequence: TGTGCCAGCAGCGTAGGGGGACTAGCGGGGGGCCGCTCCTACAATGAGCAGTTCTTC. Its translation: CASSVGGLAGGRSYNEQFF.

The V gene is TRBV5-1, the J gene TRBJ2-5, with D unclear. The end of the DNA is better explained by TRBJ2-7, so the J call may be wrong. The CDR3 loop spans 14 amino acids. The germline V gene has CDR1 SGHRS and CDR2 YFSETQ. This CDR3 reads CASSLEGSYYEQYF. The DNA for the CDR3 is TGCGCCAGCAGCTTGGAAGGGTCTTACTACGAGCAGTACTTC.

CDR3 bases: TGTGCCAGCAAGGGTCCAGGGTCGGGCGAGCAGTACTTC. Translating it yields CASKGPGSGEQYF. The chain links TRBV6-6 to TRBJ2-7; a possible D gene is TRBD1 (5 bases). The V end lost 7 bases, the J end lost 6 bases, and 16 bases lay between the germline ends. Germline CDR1 MNHNY, CDR2 SVGAGI (reference sequence). The length of the CDR3 is 13 residues.

V usage is TRBV2 and J usage is TRBJ2-1, with 10 bases that match TRBD1. CDR1 is SNHLY, CDR2 FYNNEI, per germline. The trim removed 4 bases at V and 6 bases at J, leaving 6 bases unmatched. The CDR3 totals 15 residues. The CDR3 loop is CASSAGQGVVNEQFF. The CDR3 bases are TGTGCCAGCAGTGCAGGACAGGGGGTGGTCAATGAGCAGTTCTTC.

Only a few counts were recorded for this clonotype. The chain has TRBV29-1 and TRBJ2-6, with D perhaps matching TRBD1 (5 bases). CDR1 is SQVTM, CDR2 ANQGSEA, per germline. CDR3 length: 19 amino acids. V was pared by 2 bases and J by 0 bases, with 20 bases between. The CDR3 DNA sequence: TGCAGCGTTGAAACCGGGCGCCCCGGACAACTCTCTGGGGCCAACGTCCTGACTTTC. It translates to CSVETGRPGQLSGANVLTF.

The V and J genes are TRBV12-5 and TRBJ2-1; D is undetermined. Trimming removed 9 bases from V and 6 bases from J, with 15 bases in between. The germline V gene encodes CDR1 LGHNT and CDR2 FRNRAP. This CDR3 region has 13 residues. CDR3 region: CASGRTGINEQFF. In DNA form, the CDR3 reads TGTGCTAGCGGACGTACGGGCATCAATGAGCAGTTCTTC. The full variable domain, its missing parts supplied by reference TRBV12-5 and TRBJ2-1, is DARVTQTPRHKVTEMGQEVTMRCQPILGHNTVFWYRQTMMQGLELLAYFRNRAPLDDSGMPKDRFSAEMPDATLATLKIQPSEPRDSAVYFCASGRTGINEQFFGPGTRLTVL.

The V and J genes are TRBV2 and TRBJ1-6, with 9 bases that match TRBD1. Looked up from germline, CDR1 is SNHLY and CDR2 is FYNNEI. The ends lost 8 bases at V and 10 bases at J; junction bases unmatched: 3. The CDR3 consists of 12 residues. The CDR3 nucleotides are TGTGCCAGCGGGACAGGGATCTCACCCCTCCACTTT. Its protein product is CASGTGISPLHF.

This clonotype showed up just once. The rearrangement links TRBV20-1 to TRBJ2-5; D perhaps matches TRBD2 (7 bases). V was trimmed by 6 bases and J by 1 base, leaving 15 bases between them. This CDR3 contains 14 residues. Germline loops: CDR1 DFQATT, CDR2 SNEGSKA (reference sequence). The CDR3 loop reads CSAQWGGLQETQYF. Written as DNA, the CDR3 is TGCAGTGCCCAGTGGGGGGGGCTCCAAGAGACCCAGTACTTC.

In its sample, this clonotype was seen a few times. This chain uses TRBV5-1 with TRBJ2-5; D gene uncertain. The CDR3 is made up of 14 amino acids. Germline V gene lookup returns CDR1 SGHRS and CDR2 YFSETQ. The V and J ends lost 0 bases and 0 bases respectively, with 6 bases between them. This chain's CDR3 is CASSLGPDQETQYF. The CDR3 DNA reads TGCGCCAGCAGCTTGGGCCCAGACCAAGAGACCCAGTACTTC. Full variable domain (rest looked up from reference TRBV5-1 and TRBJ2-5): KAGVTQTPRYLIKTRGQQVTLSCSPISGHRSVSWYQQTPGQGLQFLFEYFSETQRNKGNFPGRFSGRQFSNSRSEMNVSTLELGDSALYLCASSLGPDQETQYFGPGTRLLVL.

In this sample, this clonotype turned up a few times. The V call is TRBV10-2, the J call TRBJ2-5, with 7 bases aligning to TRBD1. From germline, CDR1 is WSHSY and CDR2 SAAADI. CDR3 length: 13 amino acids. V lost 5 bases to trimming and J lost 7 bases; unmatched junction nucleotides: 7. The CDR3 loop is CASSPGQFGTQYF. As DNA, the CDR3 is TGCGCCAGCAGTCCGGGACAGTTCGGGACCCAGTACTTC.

The chain carries TRBV10-3 and TRBJ1-5; D possibly corresponds to TRBD1 (5 bases). The length of the CDR3 is 16 residues. The ends were cut back, 6 bases at V and 3 bases at J, with 18 bases in the middle. Germline assignment: CDR1 ENHRY and CDR2 SYGVKD. CDR3 DNA: TGTGCCATCAGCGCTGACCGGGACCGAAACAATCAGCCCCAGCATTTT. Residues: CAISADRDRNNQPQHF.

The chain has TRBV4-2 and TRBJ2-1; possibly TRBD1 for D (6 bases). The CDR3 length is 16 residues. Germline V gives CDR1 LGHNA, CDR2 YNFKEQ. V was trimmed by 0 bases and J by 2 bases, leaving 11 bases between them. The chain's CDR3 is CASSQDPRGAYNEQFF. As DNA, the CDR3 is TGTGCCAGCAGCCAAGATCCCAGGGGTGCCTACAATGAGCAGTTCTTC.

J is TRBJ1-4 and V is TRBV21-1. TRBV21-1 is classified as a pseudogene. The CDR3 covers 14 residues. CDR3 nucleotide sequence: TGTGCCAGCACCAAGTCGGGGTTAGGGGAAAAACTGTTTTTT. Translated: CASTKSGLGEKLFF.

This clonotype was seen more than once but under ten times. This sequence joins TRBV27 and TRBJ2-5; 9 bases match TRBD2. This CDR3 has 16 amino acids. Losses at the gene ends were 2 bases for V and 1 base for J; bases not matched to a gene: 5. Germline-derived CDR1 and CDR2 are MNHEY and SMNVEV (reference sequence). This CDR3 reads CASSLGIAGAQETQYF. The DNA for the CDR3 is TGTGCCAGCAGTTTAGGGATAGCGGGGGCCCAAGAGACCCAGTACTTC.

A remark on this clonotype: One junction end disagrees with the germline gene, perhaps due to a read error. The V and J genes are TRBV15 and TRBJ1-4; D is undetermined. CDR3 length: 15 amino acids. Per the germline V gene, CDR1 is LNHNV and CDR2 is YYDKDF (reference sequence). CDR3 sequence (DNA): TGTGCCACCAGCAGGAAGAGGGATTATAATGAAGAACTGTTTTTT. As protein: CATSRKRDYNEELFF.

DNA for the CDR3: TGTGCCAGCAGTGAGCACCTACCTTCCAGGGGGGCCAACGTCCTGACTTTC. Its translation is CASSEHLPSRGANVLTF. The chain carries TRBV25-1 and TRBJ2-6, with D unresolved. The CDR3 spans 17 residues. V lost 3 bases and J lost 4, with 16 bases in between. The germline gives CDR1 MGHDK, CDR2 SYGVNS.

This chain connects TRBV7-8 to TRBJ2-1; 8 bases map to TRBD2. Germline V lookup: CDR1 SGHVS, CDR2 FQNEAQ. The CDR3 covers 14 residues. V lost 8 bases, J lost 1 base, and 4 bases stayed unmatched. Here the CDR3 reads CASHRGGSYNEQFF. For the CDR3, the DNA is TGTGCCAGCCACCGCGGGGGGTCCTACAATGAGCAGTTCTTC.

This clonotype was seen a handful of times. The CDR3 protein is CSAREEPTQQYF. The CDR3 bases are TGCAGCGCCCGTGAGGAACCTACGCAGCAGTACTTC. J is TRBJ2-7 and V is TRBV29-1; D uncertain. V shed 7 bases and J shed 8 bases, with 18 bases lying between them. This CDR3 is 12 amino acids long. CDR1 and CDR2 from the germline V gene are SQVTM and ANQGSEA.

V and J are TRBV18 and TRBJ2-7; D remains ambiguous. Germline assignment: CDR1 KGHSH and CDR2 LQKENI. This CDR3 has 12 amino acids. The V gene lost 4 bases and the J gene lost 3 bases, with 7 bases spanning the gap. The chain's CDR3 is CASSRSDYEQYF. CDR3 DNA sequence: TGTGCCAGCTCACGTTCGGACTACGAGCAGTACTTC.

V usage is TRBV28 and J usage is TRBJ2-7; TRBD2 matches at 10 bases. The CDR3 consists of 15 residues. CDR1 MDHEN and CDR2 SYDVKM come from the germline V gene. Trimming removed 6 bases from V and 0 bases from J; junction bases left unmatched: 5. The CDR3 loop reads CASSIAGGFSYEQYF. The CDR3 bases are TGTGCCAGCAGCATAGCGGGGGGTTTCTCCTACGAGCAGTACTTC.